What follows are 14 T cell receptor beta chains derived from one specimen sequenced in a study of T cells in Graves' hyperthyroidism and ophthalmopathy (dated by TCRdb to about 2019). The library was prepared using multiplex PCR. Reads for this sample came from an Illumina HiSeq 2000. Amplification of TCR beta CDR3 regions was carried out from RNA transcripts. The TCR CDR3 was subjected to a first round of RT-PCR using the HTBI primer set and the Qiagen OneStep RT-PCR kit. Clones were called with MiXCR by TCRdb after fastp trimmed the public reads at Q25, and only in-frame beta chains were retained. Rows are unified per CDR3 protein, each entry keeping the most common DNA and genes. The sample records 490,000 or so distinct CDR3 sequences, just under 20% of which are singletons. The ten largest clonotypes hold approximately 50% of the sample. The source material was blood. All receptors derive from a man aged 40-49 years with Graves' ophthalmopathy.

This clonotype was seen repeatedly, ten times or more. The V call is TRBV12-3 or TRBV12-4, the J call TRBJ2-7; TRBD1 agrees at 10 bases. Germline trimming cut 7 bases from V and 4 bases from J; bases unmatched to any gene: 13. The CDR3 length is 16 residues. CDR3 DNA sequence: TGTGCCAGCACCCAAACCACGACAGGGGGCGCTTACGAGCAGTACTTC. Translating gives CASTQTTTGGAYEQYF.

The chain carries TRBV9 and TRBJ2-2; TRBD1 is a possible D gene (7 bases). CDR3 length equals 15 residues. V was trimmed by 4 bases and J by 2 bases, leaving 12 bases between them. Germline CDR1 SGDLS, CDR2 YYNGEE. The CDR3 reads CASSPRGDNTGELFF. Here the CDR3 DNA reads TGTGCCAGCAGCCCCAGGGGGGACAACACCGGGGAGCTGTTTTTT.

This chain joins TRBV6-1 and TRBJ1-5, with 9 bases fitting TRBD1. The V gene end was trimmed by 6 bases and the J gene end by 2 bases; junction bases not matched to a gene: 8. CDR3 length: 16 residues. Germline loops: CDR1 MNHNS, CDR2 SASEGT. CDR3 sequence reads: CASRERTGDGNQPQHF. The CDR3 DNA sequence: TGTGCCAGCAGGGAGAGGACAGGGGATGGCAATCAGCCCCAGCATTTT.

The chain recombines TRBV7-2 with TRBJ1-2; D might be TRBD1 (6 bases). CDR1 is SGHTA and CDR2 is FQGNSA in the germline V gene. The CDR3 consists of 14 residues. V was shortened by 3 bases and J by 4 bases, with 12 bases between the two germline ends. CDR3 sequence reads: CASSLGAGVYGYTF. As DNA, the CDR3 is TGTGCCAGCAGCTTGGGGGCGGGTGTCTATGGCTACACCTTC.

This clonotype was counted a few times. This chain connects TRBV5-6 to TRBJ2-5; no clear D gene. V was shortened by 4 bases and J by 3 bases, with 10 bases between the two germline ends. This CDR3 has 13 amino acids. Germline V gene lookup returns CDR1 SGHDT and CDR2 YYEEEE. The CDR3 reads CASSRAPEETQYF. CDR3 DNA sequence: TGTGCCAGCAGCCGGGCCCCGGAAGAGACCCAGTACTTC.

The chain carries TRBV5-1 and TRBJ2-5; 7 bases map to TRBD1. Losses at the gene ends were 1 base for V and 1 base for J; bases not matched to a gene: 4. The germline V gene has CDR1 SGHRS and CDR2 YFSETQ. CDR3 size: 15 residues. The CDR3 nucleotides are TGCGCCAGCAGCTTGAGGGGGCTGCCCCAAGAGACCCAGTACTTC. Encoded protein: CASSLRGLPQETQYF.

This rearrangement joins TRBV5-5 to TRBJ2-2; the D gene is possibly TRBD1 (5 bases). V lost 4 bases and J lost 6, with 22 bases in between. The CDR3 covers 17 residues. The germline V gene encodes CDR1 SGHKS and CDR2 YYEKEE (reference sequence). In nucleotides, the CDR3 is TGTGCCAGCAGCCCCAGCTTGGGGCGTTTGAGCGCCGGGGAGCTGTTTTTT. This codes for CASSPSLGRLSAGELFF.

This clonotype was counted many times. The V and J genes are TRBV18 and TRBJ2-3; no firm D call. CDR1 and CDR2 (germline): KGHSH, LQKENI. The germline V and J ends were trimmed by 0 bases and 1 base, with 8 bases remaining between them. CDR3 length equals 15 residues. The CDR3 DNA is TGTGCCAGCTCACCACCGCGGACCGGCACAGATACGCAGTATTTT. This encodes CASSPPRTGTDTQYF.

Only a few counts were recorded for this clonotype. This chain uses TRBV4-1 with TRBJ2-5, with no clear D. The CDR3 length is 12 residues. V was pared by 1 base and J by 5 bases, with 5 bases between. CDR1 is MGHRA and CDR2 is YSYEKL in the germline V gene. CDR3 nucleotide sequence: TGCGCCAGCAGCCAAGTACCGGAGACCCAGTACTTC. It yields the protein CASSQVPETQYF.

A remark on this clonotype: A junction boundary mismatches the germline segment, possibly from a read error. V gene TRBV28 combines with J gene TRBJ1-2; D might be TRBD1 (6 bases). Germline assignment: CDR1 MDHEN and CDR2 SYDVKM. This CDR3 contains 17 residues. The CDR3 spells CASKNAGQLNPNYGHTF. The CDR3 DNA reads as TGTGCCAGCAAAAACGCCGGACAGCTAAATCCTAACTATGGCCACACCTTC.

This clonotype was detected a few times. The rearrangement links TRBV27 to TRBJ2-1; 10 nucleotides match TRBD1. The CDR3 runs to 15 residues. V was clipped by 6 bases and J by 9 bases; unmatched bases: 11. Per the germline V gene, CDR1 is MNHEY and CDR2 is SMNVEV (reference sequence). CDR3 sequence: CASSPIGTGVGEQFF. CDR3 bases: TGTGCCAGCAGCCCCATCGGGACAGGGGTGGGTGAGCAGTTCTTC.

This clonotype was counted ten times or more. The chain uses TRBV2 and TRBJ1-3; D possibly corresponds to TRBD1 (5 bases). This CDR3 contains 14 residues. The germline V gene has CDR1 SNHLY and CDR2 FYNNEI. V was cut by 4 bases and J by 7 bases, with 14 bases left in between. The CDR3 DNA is TGTGCCAGCAGTGCAGGGTTGTATAGGAACACCATATATTTT. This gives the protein CASSAGLYRNTIYF.

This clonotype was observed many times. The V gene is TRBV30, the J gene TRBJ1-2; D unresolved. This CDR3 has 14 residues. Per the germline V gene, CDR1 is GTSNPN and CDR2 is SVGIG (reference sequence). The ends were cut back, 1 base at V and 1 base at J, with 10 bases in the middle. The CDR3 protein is CAWSGSHFNYGYTF. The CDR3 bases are TGTGCCTGGAGTGGGTCCCACTTTAACTATGGCTACACCTTC.

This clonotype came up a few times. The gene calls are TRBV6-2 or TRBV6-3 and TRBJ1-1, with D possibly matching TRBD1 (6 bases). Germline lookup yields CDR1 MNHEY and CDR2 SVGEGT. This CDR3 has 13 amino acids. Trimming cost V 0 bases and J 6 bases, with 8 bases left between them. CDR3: CASSYSTGAEAFF. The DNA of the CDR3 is TGTGCCAGCAGTTACTCGACAGGAGCTGAAGCTTTCTTT.